This passage covers 29 T cell receptor beta chains from one sample sequenced in a study of human T cells and chemical hapten exposure. The time point is: healthy volunteer bleed at 6 weeks. Whole blood that had not been fractionated was the source of extracted total RNA. From the RACE reads, TCRdb called clonotypes with MiXCR, one entry per CDR3 protein. Here the sample spans around 80,000 distinct CDR3 sequences, over 8.5% being singletons. Sequencing was done on a sample of whole blood. The receptors come from a male donor in good health. Some clones in this sample may be carry-over from other donors' samples.

At least ten counts were recorded for this clonotype. The rearrangement links TRBV29-1 to TRBJ1-1; D is possibly TRBD1 (5 bases). V gave up 4 bases and J gave up 5 bases, with 17 bases separating them. From germline, CDR1 is SQVTM and CDR2 ANQGSEA. The length of the CDR3 is 14 residues. CDR3 coding DNA: TGCAGCGTTGCAGTGAGGCAGGGAAGGACTGAAGCTTTCTTT. This codes for CSVAVRQGRTEAFF. Based on the CDR3 plus reference TRBV29-1 and TRBJ1-1, the full variable domain is SAVISQKPSRDICQRGTSLTIQCQVDSQVTMMFWYRQQPGQSLTLIATANQGSEATYESGFVIDKFPISRPNLTFSTLTVSNMSPEDSSIYLCSVAVRQGRTEAFFGQGTRLTVV.

The chain couples TRBV6-5 to TRBJ1-2; D possibly corresponds to TRBD1 (6 bases). Germline V gene data show CDR1 as MNHEY and CDR2 as SVGAGI. Trimming left V 5 bases short and J 4 bases short, with 11 bases between. The CDR3 runs to 13 residues. Here the CDR3 DNA reads TGTGCCAGCAGTCTAGGGGGAAGCTATGGCTACACCTTC. It translates to CASSLGGSYGYTF.

This clonotype was counted between two and nine times. The CDR3 loop reads CASSLGGTRGEDEQFF. The CDR3 DNA follows: TGTGCCAGCAGTTTAGGGGGGACTAGGGGTGAGGATGAGCAGTTCTTC. The chain recombines TRBV28 with TRBJ2-1; 8 nucleotides agree with TRBD2. The germline CDR1 and CDR2 sequences are MDHEN and SYDVKM. This CDR3 has 16 residues. V shed 2 bases and J 8 bases; nucleotides not matched to a gene: 11.

This clonotype was observed a few times. The chain has TRBV12-3 or TRBV12-4 and TRBJ2-7, with TRBD1 identical over 7 bases. Trimming at V came to 5 bases and at J to 1 base, leaving 2 bases not matched to a gene. This CDR3 is 13 amino acids long. The CDR3 region is CASSQGESYEQYF. The CDR3 DNA follows: TGTGCCAGCAGTCAGGGGGAGTCCTACGAGCAGTACTTC.

As concerns this clonotype: A read error may be the cause here, since a much bigger clone is one base away. This chain links TRBV5-1 with TRBJ2-1; D gene unclear. Germline V gene sequence: CDR1 SGHRS, CDR2 YFSETQ. The CDR3 totals 13 residues. The CDR3 spells CSSSLAVPGEQFF. CDR3 DNA: TGCTCCAGCAGCTTGGCCGTCCCTGGGGAGCAGTTCTTC.

This clonotype was counted at least ten times. This chain connects TRBV29-1 to TRBJ2-1; D is possibly TRBD2 (6 bases). Germline CDR1 and CDR2: SQVTM and ANQGSEA. This CDR3 is 13 amino acids long. V lost 7 bases and J lost 1, with 11 bases in between. The CDR3 sequence: CSASGVSYNEQFF. CDR3 nucleotide sequence: TGCAGCGCTTCGGGAGTTTCCTACAATGAGCAGTTCTTC.

V is TRBV12-3 or TRBV12-4 and J is TRBJ1-2; D perhaps matches TRBD1 (5 bases). The V end lost 3 bases, the J end lost 2 bases, and 10 bases lay between the germline ends. The CDR3 is 14 residues long. The CDR3 nucleotides read TGTGCCAGCAGTTTCGACAGAAAGAACTATGGCTACACCTTC. This gives the protein CASSFDRKNYGYTF.

This clonotype was detected ten times or more. V and J are TRBV29-1 and TRBJ1-1; tentative D call: TRBD1 (5 bases). CDR1 is SQVTM, CDR2 ANQGSEA, per germline. This CDR3 region has 11 residues. The germline V and J ends were trimmed by 7 bases and 11 bases, with 17 bases remaining between them. This chain's CDR3 is CSAATEGFAFF. DNA for the CDR3: TGCAGCGCCGCGACAGAGGGGTTCGCTTTCTTT.

The chain carries TRBV7-8 and TRBJ2-7; possible D gene TRBD2, 5 bases. Deletions cut 1 base from V and 5 bases from J, with 9 bases between. The CDR3 loop spans 13 amino acids. Germline V gene data show CDR1 as SGHVS and CDR2 as FQNEAQ. In DNA, the CDR3 is TGTGCCAGCAGCTTAGTTCCGCGGGACGAGCAGTACTTC. This sequence encodes CASSLVPRDEQYF.

The chain is built from TRBV6-2 or TRBV6-3 and TRBJ1-1; D unresolved. Trimming cost V 6 bases and J 1 base, with 12 bases left between them. The CDR3 totals 14 residues. The germline CDR1 and CDR2 sequences are MNHEY and SVGEGT. CDR3 sequence (DNA): TGTGCCAGCAGCCCGTCTAGGGAGAACACTGAAGCTTTCTTT. Translated, it gives CASSPSRENTEAFF.

This chain links TRBV6-2 or TRBV6-3 with TRBJ2-1; the match to TRBD1 covers 8 bases. Trimming cost V 5 bases and J 11 bases; bases outside gene matches: 14. This CDR3 comprises 15 residues. Germline values: CDR1 MNHEY, CDR2 SVGEGT. The CDR3 bases are TGTGCCAGCAGTCCAGGGGGCGCGAGTTTCGGGAAGCAGTTCTTC. Its translation is CASSPGGASFGKQFF.

Details on this clonotype: Compared with germline, one end of the junction differs, possibly owing to a read error. V is TRBV12-3 or TRBV12-4 and J is TRBJ1-1; 8 bases line up with TRBD1. The CDR3 consists of 19 residues. The CDR3 here is CASTLASGTGSDMNTEAFF. The CDR3 nucleotides are TGTGCCAGCACTTTAGCCTCCGGGACAGGATCCGACATGAACACTGAAGCTTTCTTT.

The chain joins TRBV5-5 to TRBJ2-1; no definite D call. The ends were cut back, 0 bases at V and 0 bases at J, with 4 bases in the middle. CDR1 is SGHKS, CDR2 YYEKEE, per germline (reference sequence). The CDR3 runs to 14 residues. For the CDR3, the DNA is TGTGCCAGCAGCTTGGGCCACTCCTACAATGAGCAGTTCTTC. Translation gives CASSLGHSYNEQFF.

This clonotype was counted between two and nine times. CDR3 region: CASSVYPGQVNTEAFF. The CDR3 bases are TGTGCCAGCAGCGTTTATCCGGGACAGGTTAACACTGAAGCTTTCTTT. The chain combines TRBV9 with TRBJ1-1; 8 bases align to TRBD1. J lost 2 bases, V lost 2 bases, and 8 bases had no gene match. The CDR3 is 16 residues long. Germline lookup yields CDR1 SGDLS and CDR2 YYNGEE. The whole variable domain, remainder taken from reference TRBV9 and TRBJ1-1, is DSGVTQTPKHLITATGQRVTLRCSPRSGDLSVYWYQQSLDQGLQFLIQYYNGEERAKGNILERFSAQQFPDLHSELNLSSLELGDSALYFCASSVYPGQVNTEAFFGQGTRLTVV.

V gene TRBV20-1 combines with J gene TRBJ2-7; 9 bases map to TRBD2. Germline trimming cut 0 bases from V and 4 bases from J; bases unmatched to any gene: 10. The CDR3 is made up of 16 amino acids. Germline assignment: CDR1 DFQATT and CDR2 SNEGSKA (reference sequence). CDR3 in amino acids: CSARDMAGGLGYEQYF. For the CDR3, the DNA is TGCAGTGCTAGAGATATGGCGGGAGGGTTGGGGTACGAGCAGTACTTC.

This clonotype was detected a few times. The V call is TRBV7-8, the J call TRBJ1-2; 8 bases align to TRBD1. In germline, CDR1 is SGHVS, CDR2 FQNEAQ. J was trimmed by 6 bases and V by 4 bases; bases with no gene match: 7. The CDR3 is 14 residues long. CDR3 amino acids: CASSSRTGRNGYTF. The DNA of the CDR3 is TGTGCCAGCAGCTCCCGGACAGGGAGGAATGGCTACACCTTC.

The rearrangement uses TRBV6-4 and TRBJ1-1; D unresolved. Trimming took 4 bases from V and 3 from J, leaving 9 bases between them. CDR1 is MRHNA, CDR2 SNTAGT, per germline. This CDR3 is built from 13 residues. The CDR3 reads CASSVRIDTEAFF. CDR3 coding DNA: TGTGCCAGCAGTGTCCGCATAGACACTGAAGCTTTCTTT.

The genes are TRBV27 and TRBJ2-7; D unclear. Trimming pared 7 bases from V and 5 bases from J, leaving 12 bases between. The CDR3 has 12 residues. Germline-derived CDR1 and CDR2 are MNHEY and SMNVEV (reference sequence). For the CDR3, the DNA is TGTGCCAGCACAGGTGGGTCCCACGAGCAGTACTTC. Translation gives CASTGGSHEQYF.

V gene TRBV27 combines with J gene TRBJ1-1, with 8 positions matching TRBD1. Germline assignment: CDR1 MNHEY and CDR2 SMNVEV (reference sequence). V shed 3 bases and J 4 bases; nucleotides not matched to a gene: 4. The CDR3 consists of 14 residues. This chain's CDR3 is CASSFYRGGTEAFF. DNA for the CDR3: TGTGCCAGCAGTTTCTACAGGGGGGGCACTGAAGCTTTCTTT.

The chain combines TRBV6-5 with TRBJ1-2, with a weak D call TRBD1 (6 bases). Germline V gene data show CDR1 as MNHEY and CDR2 as SVGAGI. V lost 6 bases to trimming and J lost 2 bases, with 13 bases between them. The CDR3 consists of 14 residues. Written as DNA, the CDR3 is TGTGCCAGCAGAAGGGGGAATGTGAACTATGGCTACACCTTC. Translating it yields CASRRGNVNYGYTF.

This clonotype occurred many times. The chain carries TRBV12-3 or TRBV12-4 and TRBJ1-5; the match to TRBD1 covers 9 bases. Losses at the gene ends were 8 bases for V and 2 bases for J; bases not matched to a gene: 7. The CDR3 totals 15 residues. The CDR3 DNA reads as TGTGCCAGCGGTCGGGACAGGGATGGCAATCAGCCCCAGCATTTT. This encodes CASGRDRDGNQPQHF.

Only a few counts were recorded for this clonotype. The chain couples TRBV4-1 to TRBJ2-1; TRBD2 aligns across 11 bases. Germline-derived CDR1 and CDR2 are MGHRA and YSYEKL. This CDR3 contains 20 residues. V trimming: 1 base; J trimming: 2 bases; junction bases outside the gene matches: 13. The CDR3 DNA follows: TGCGCCAGCAGCCAAGTTTGGGGGCTAGCGGGAGGTCGGGCCTACAATGAGCAGTTCTTC. Residues: CASSQVWGLAGGRAYNEQFF.

This clonotype was seen a few times. J is TRBJ1-4 and V is TRBV9, with D uncertain. CDR1 is SGDLS, CDR2 YYNGEE, per germline. Between the trimmed V and J ends, which lost 1 base and 0 bases, there was a span of 10 bases. CDR3 length equals 16 residues. The CDR3 spells CASSVSPATTNEKLFF. As DNA, the CDR3 is TGTGCCAGCAGCGTATCGCCCGCGACAACTAATGAAAAACTGTTTTTT.

This chain connects TRBV20-1 to TRBJ2-7, with a possible D match to TRBD2 (5 bases). The CDR3 has 13 residues. V lost 2 bases and J lost 2, with 10 bases in between. Germline CDR1 reads DFQATT; CDR2 reads SNEGSKA (reference sequence). CDR3 region: CSARSTGTYEQYF. As DNA, the CDR3 is TGCAGTGCTAGATCAACGGGGACCTACGAGCAGTACTTC.

In this sample, this clonotype turned up many times. The chain recombines TRBV2 with TRBJ2-3, with TRBD2 identical over 7 bases. Unmatched junction bases numbered 2, after V lost 3 bases and J lost 2 bases. Germline CDR1 SNHLY, CDR2 FYNNEI. The CDR3 runs 14 residues. The chain's CDR3 is CASSDGTTTDTQYF. The CDR3 DNA reads as TGTGCCAGCAGTGACGGGACTACCACAGATACGCAGTATTTT.

The chain combines TRBV10-3 with TRBJ1-6, with 9 bases identical to TRBD1. The V gene end was trimmed by 0 bases and the J gene end by 1 base; junction bases not matched to a gene: 13. CDR1 and CDR2 (germline): ENHRY, SYGVKD. The CDR3 sequence is 21 residues long. The CDR3 DNA reads TGTGCCATCAGTGAGTCTCAAGGACAGGGGCCAGCACGGTCCTATAATTCACCCCTCCACTTT. Translated: CAISESQGQGPARSYNSPLHF.

V and J are TRBV5-4 and TRBJ1-5, with a possible D match to TRBD1 (6 bases). This CDR3 contains 15 residues. With 0 bases removed from V and 3 bases from J, the gap between germline ends came to 10 bases. Germline CDR1 is SGHNT and CDR2 is YYREEE (reference sequence). The CDR3 sequence is CASSLEQGFNQPQHF. For the CDR3, the DNA is TGTGCCAGCAGCTTGGAACAGGGTTTCAATCAGCCCCAGCATTTT.

The J gene is TRBJ2-5, the V gene TRBV7-7; possibly TRBD1 or TRBD2 for D (5 bases each). V dropped 5 bases and J dropped 2 bases, with 18 bases sitting between them. CDR3 length: 16 amino acids. CDR1 and CDR2 (germline): SSHAT, FNYEAQ (reference sequence). The CDR3 protein is CASSPFSGGSQETQYF. CDR3 DNA sequence: TGTGCCAGCAGCCCCTTTTCTGGGGGTTCACAAGAGACCCAGTACTTC.

There are a few counts of this clonotype. This sequence joins TRBV7-6 and TRBJ1-6; no firm D call. Germline V lookup: CDR1 SGHVS, CDR2 FNYEAQ. The CDR3 runs to 14 residues. Trimming pared 2 bases from V and 9 bases from J, leaving 11 bases between. In nucleotides, the CDR3 is TGTGCCAGCAGCTTAACAAATGGCCGTTCACCCCTCCACTTT. This codes for CASSLTNGRSPLHF.